This T cell receptor beta chain comes out of a study of blood T cells in healthy people across ages. The authors ran a second PCR of 7 to 11 cycles using a sample-barcoded 5' primer and a J-beta primer mix. All cDNA molecules were each tagged by a template-switch adaptor with 12 random nucleotides. One entry per CDR3 protein, called by TCRdb with MiXCR from the 5' RACE reads. The sample includes approximately 810,000 distinct CDR3 sequences, around 36% of them seen just once. Those donating, healthy Caucasian individuals from Russia, were aged roughly 6 to 90. The CDR3 sequence is 13 residues long. Germline lookup yields CDR1 SQVTM and CDR2 ANQGSEA.

The receptor was derived from a young man in good health. The chain uses TRBV29-1 and TRBJ2-5; unclear D gene. The DNA matches TRBJ2-7 better at its end, which makes the J call doubtful. The sample was blood. The DNA of the CDR3 is TGCAGCGTTGGCCCCTATAGCTCCTACGAGCAGTACTTC. It codes for CSVGPYSSYEQYF.